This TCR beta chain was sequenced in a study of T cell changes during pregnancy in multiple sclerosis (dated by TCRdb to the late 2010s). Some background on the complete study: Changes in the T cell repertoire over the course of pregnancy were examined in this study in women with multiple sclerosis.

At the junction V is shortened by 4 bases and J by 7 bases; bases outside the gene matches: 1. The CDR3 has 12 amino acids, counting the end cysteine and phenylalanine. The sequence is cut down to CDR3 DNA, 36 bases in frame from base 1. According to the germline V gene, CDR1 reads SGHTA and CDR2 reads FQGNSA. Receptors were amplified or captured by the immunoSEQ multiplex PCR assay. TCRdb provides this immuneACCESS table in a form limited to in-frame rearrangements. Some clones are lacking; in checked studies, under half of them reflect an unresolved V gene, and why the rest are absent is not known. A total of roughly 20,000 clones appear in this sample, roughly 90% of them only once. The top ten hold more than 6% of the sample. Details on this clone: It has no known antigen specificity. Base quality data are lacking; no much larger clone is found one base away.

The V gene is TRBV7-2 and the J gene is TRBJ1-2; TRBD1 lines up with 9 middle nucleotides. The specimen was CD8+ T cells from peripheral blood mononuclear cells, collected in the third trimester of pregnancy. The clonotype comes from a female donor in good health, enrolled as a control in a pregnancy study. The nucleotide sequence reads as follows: TGTGCCAGCAGCTCACAGGGGGCTGGCTACACCTTC. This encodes CASSSQGAGYTF.